Shown below are 25 T cell receptor beta chains from a single sample sequenced in a study of shared clonotypes between healthy human individuals. Profiling relied on immunoSEQ multiplex PCR, and the TCRdb table lists in-frame clones only, not all of them. This sample yields roughly 1 million clones, of which approximately 78% are seen a single time; 0.4% to 0.55% belongs to the top ten. The sample taken for sequencing was memory CD4+ T cells from PBMCs. Subset: CD45RA-negative fraction. The receptor source for this set is a man aged 18 to 29 in good health. Some clones in this sample may be carry-over from other donors' samples.

This chain uses TRBV5-1 with TRBJ2-5; D uncertain. Trimming took off 1 base at V and 1 base at J, with 14 bases between the two ends. Germline loops: CDR1 SGHRS, CDR2 YFSETQ. The CDR3 consists of 16 residues. The CDR3 coding sequence is TGCGCCAGCAGCTTGCTGGTAGGGCAGAGCCAAGAGACCCAGTACTTC. Translated: CASSLLVGQSQETQYF.

For the CDR3, the DNA is TGTGCCAGCAGTTTAGCTATGGGGTATCAGCCCCAGCATTTT. Residues: CASSLAMGYQPQHF. This chain connects TRBV28 to TRBJ1-5; D uncertain. The V gene lost 2 bases and the J gene lost 5 bases, with 10 bases spanning the gap. CDR3 length equals 14 residues. Germline V gene sequence: CDR1 MDHEN, CDR2 SYDVKM.

This chain uses TRBV28 with TRBJ2-7; no reliable D call. V was shortened by 4 bases and J by 7 bases, with 14 bases between the two germline ends. In germline, CDR1 is MDHEN, CDR2 SYDVKM. The CDR3 runs 13 residues. CDR3 in amino acids: CASSSSPHTEQYF. For the CDR3, the DNA is TGTGCCAGCAGTTCGTCCCCCCACACTGAGCAGTACTTC.

This clone was seen only once. The J gene is TRBJ2-5, the V gene TRBV5-4; the D gene is possibly TRBD1 (6 bases). The length of the CDR3 is 14 residues. Looked up from germline, CDR1 is SGHNT and CDR2 is YYREEE (reference sequence). V was cut by 2 bases and J by 1 base, with 9 bases left in between. For the CDR3, the DNA is TGTGCCAGCAGCTTCGGACAGCTCCAAGAGACCCAGTACTTC. Translating it yields CASSFGQLQETQYF.

The gene calls are TRBV15 and TRBJ1-5; D might be TRBD1 (5 bases). Trimming took off 7 bases at V and 5 bases at J, with 9 bases between the two ends. Per the germline V gene, CDR1 is LNHNV and CDR2 is YYDKDF (reference sequence). This CDR3 contains 12 residues. CDR3 nucleotide sequence: TGTGCCACCAAGCGGGGGGATCAGCCCCAGCATTTT. Protein sequence: CATKRGDQPQHF.

The gene calls are TRBV28 and TRBJ2-2; 8 bases are a match to TRBD2. Germline V gene lookup returns CDR1 MDHEN and CDR2 SYDVKM. The junction had 12 bases not matched to a gene; V was cut back by 8 bases and J by 4 bases. The CDR3 is 16 amino acids. CDR3 in amino acids: CASSTRLAGPTGELFF. CDR3 DNA sequence: TGTGCCAGCTCAACCAGGCTAGCGGGTCCCACCGGGGAGCTGTTTTTT.

This clone was detected only a few times. This chain uses TRBV6-5 with TRBJ2-7; TRBD2 aligns across 8 bases. This CDR3 comprises 13 residues. V lost 0 bases and J lost 13; bases outside the gene matches: 8. Germline V CDR1 and CDR2: MNHEY, SVGAGI. The CDR3 region is CASSYSSGGLGYF. As DNA, the CDR3 is TGTGCCAGCAGTTACTCTTCGGGGGGGTTAGGATACTTC.

V and J are TRBV9 and TRBJ2-1, with D unresolved. Germline values: CDR1 SGDLS, CDR2 YYNGEE. V dropped 0 bases and J dropped 9 bases, with 13 bases sitting between them. The CDR3 extends over 14 amino acids. CDR3 sequence: CASSVGPSTSEQFF. CDR3 in DNA: TGTGCCAGCAGCGTAGGCCCGTCTACAAGTGAGCAGTTCTTC.

The chain uses TRBV7-3 and TRBJ2-2; D uncertain. CDR1 is SGHTA, CDR2 FQGTGA, per germline. V dropped 8 bases and J dropped 1 base, with 8 bases sitting between them. This CDR3 is 13 amino acids long. The CDR3 protein is CASRKENTGELFF. In DNA, the CDR3 is TGTGCCAGCCGTAAGGAGAACACCGGGGAGCTGTTTTTT.

V usage is TRBV5-1 and J usage is TRBJ2-1; 11 nucleotides align to TRBD2. Germline lookup yields CDR1 SGHRS and CDR2 YFSETQ. The CDR3 extends over 16 amino acids. V was clipped by 4 bases and J by 3 bases; unmatched bases: 6. CDR3 region: CASSPGTSGYYNEQFF. CDR3 nucleotides: TGCGCCAGCAGCCCCGGGACTAGCGGATACTACAATGAGCAGTTCTTC.

The chain has TRBV7-2 and TRBJ1-4, with D unclear. Between the trimmed V and J ends, which lost 4 bases and 4 bases, there was a span of 13 bases. This CDR3 has 15 amino acids. Germline lookup yields CDR1 SGHTA and CDR2 FQGNSA. CDR3 amino acids: CASSSTARVNEKLFF. The CDR3 DNA follows: TGTGCCAGCAGCTCTACAGCTCGCGTTAATGAAAAACTGTTTTTT.

V usage is TRBV16 and J usage is TRBJ1-1, with D perhaps TRBD1 (6 bases). The CDR3 length is 15 residues. Germline V gene sequence: CDR1 KGHSY, CDR2 FQNENV. Trimming took 4 bases from V and 5 from J, leaving 17 bases between them. The CDR3 loop is CASSRAGQLGTEAFF. The CDR3 coding sequence is TGTGCCAGCAGCCGAGCTGGACAGCTCGGGACTGAAGCTTTCTTT.

The V gene is TRBV10-3, the J gene TRBJ2-2; tentative D call: TRBD1 (6 bases). In germline, CDR1 is ENHRY, CDR2 SYGVKD. The germline V and J ends were trimmed by 2 bases and 3 bases, with 7 bases remaining between them. CDR3 length: 14 amino acids. The CDR3 nucleotides are TGTGCCATCAGTGAGACAGGGTACACCGGGGAGCTGTTTTTT. Translating gives CAISETGYTGELFF.

The chain links TRBV27 to TRBJ2-5; 7 nucleotides line up with TRBD2. With 8 bases clipped from V and 2 bases from J, the junction kept 11 bases outside the gene matches. This CDR3 has 15 amino acids. CDR1 and CDR2 (germline): MNHEY, SMNVEV (reference sequence). The CDR3 loop reads CASRRGGTLQETQYF. DNA of the CDR3: TGTGCCAGCCGACGGGGAGGGACTCTGCAAGAGACCCAGTACTTC.

V gene TRBV5-4 combines with J gene TRBJ1-1; 11 bases map to TRBD1. Per germline, CDR1 SGHNT and CDR2 YYREEE (reference sequence). The CDR3 covers 16 residues. Trimming took 4 bases from V and 4 from J; bases not matched to a gene: 9. The CDR3 nucleotides read TGTGCCAGCAGCCCGGTTTCCGGGACAGGGGGCACTGAAGCTTTCTTT. Residues: CASSPVSGTGGTEAFF.

V usage is TRBV28 and J usage is TRBJ2-3, with TRBD2 matching 13 bases. CDR1 is MDHEN, CDR2 SYDVKM, per germline. V trimming: 3 bases; J trimming: 0 bases; junction bases outside the gene matches: 3. The CDR3 loop spans 17 amino acids. The CDR3 protein is CASSLTSGRPSTDTQYF. The CDR3 DNA is TGTGCCAGCAGTTTGACTAGCGGGAGGCCGAGCACAGATACGCAGTATTTT.

The V and J genes are TRBV11-2 and TRBJ2-1; the D call may be TRBD1 or TRBD2 (5 bases each). V lost 5 bases and J lost 2, with 13 bases in between. The CDR3 runs to 15 residues. Germline CDR1 is SGHAT and CDR2 is FQNNGV. CDR3 loop: CASSQLGRAYNEQFF. CDR3 in DNA: TGTGCCAGCAGCCAACTGGGACGGGCCTACAATGAGCAGTTCTTC.

This clone was counted a few times. The chain recombines TRBV9 with TRBJ2-7, with 7 bases matching TRBD2. V lost 1 base and J lost 3; bases outside the gene matches: 10. The CDR3 runs 16 residues. Per the germline V gene, CDR1 is SGDLS and CDR2 is YYNGEE. CDR3 loop: CASSVSASGWGYEQYF. CDR3 nucleotide sequence: TGTGCCAGCAGCGTATCCGCTAGCGGCTGGGGCTACGAGCAGTACTTC.

This clone was picked up a small number of times. CDR3 DNA sequence: TGTGCCAGCAGCTTAGGAGGAGGGAGTCAGTACGAGCAGTACTTC. Translation gives CASSLGGGSQYEQYF. The chain couples TRBV7-2 to TRBJ2-7, with D possibly being TRBD2 (6 bases). The CDR3 is made up of 15 amino acids. Between the trimmed V and J ends, which lost 1 base and 4 bases, there was a span of 14 bases. Germline assignment: CDR1 SGHTA and CDR2 FQGNSA.

V is TRBV7-8 and J is TRBJ1-5; 8 bases agree with TRBD1. Germline assignment: CDR1 SGHVS and CDR2 FQNEAQ. This CDR3 comprises 17 residues. With V trimmed by 4 bases and J by 5 bases, 13 bases remained unmatched. In nucleotides, the CDR3 is TGTGCCAGCAGCTGGCAGTCAGACAGGGGTTTTCATCAGCCCCAGCATTTT. It translates to CASSWQSDRGFHQPQHF.

The chain couples TRBV18 to TRBJ1-4; TRBD1 is a possible D gene (6 bases). This CDR3 has 15 residues. Deletions cut 1 base from V and 1 base from J, with 7 bases between. Germline values: CDR1 KGHSH, CDR2 LQKENI. In DNA form, the CDR3 reads TGTGCCAGCTCACCACAGACAGGAACTAATGAAAAACTGTTTTTT. Its protein product is CASSPQTGTNEKLFF.

This clone came up a few times. The genes are TRBV11-1 and TRBJ2-5; tentative D call: TRBD1 (6 bases). Trimming pared 4 bases from V and 2 bases from J, leaving 20 bases between. Germline V lookup: CDR1 SGHAT, CDR2 FQDESV (reference sequence). The CDR3 loop spans 17 amino acids. The CDR3 loop reads CASSSGTKQGHQETQYF. CDR3 DNA: TGTGCCAGCAGCTCAGGGACGAAGCAGGGGCATCAAGAGACCCAGTACTTC.

V and J are TRBV7-2 and TRBJ2-5, with 10 bases fitting TRBD2. The length of the CDR3 is 16 residues. J was trimmed by 3 bases and V by 5 bases; bases with no gene match: 9. The germline gives CDR1 SGHTA, CDR2 FQGNSA. The CDR3 spells CASSPWGSGRKETQYF. CDR3 DNA: TGTGCCAGCAGCCCGTGGGGTAGCGGGAGGAAAGAGACCCAGTACTTC.

Only one count was recorded for this clone. The CDR3: CASSLGVAGVQETQYF. CDR3 in DNA: TGTGCCAGCAGCTTAGGCGTGGCAGGGGTACAAGAGACCCAGTACTTC. The chain recombines TRBV7-9 with TRBJ2-5; D is possibly TRBD1 (6 bases). The CDR3 is 16 residues long. The germline V gene has CDR1 SEHNR and CDR2 FQNEAQ (reference sequence). Trimming took off 1 base at V and 2 bases at J, with 14 bases between the two ends. The full variable domain, rest sourced from reference TRBV7-9 and TRBJ2-5, is DTGVSQNPRHKITKRGQNVTFRCDPISEHNRLYWYRQTLGQGPEFLTYFQNEAQLEKSRLLSDRFSAERPKGSFSTLEIQRTEQGDSAMYLCASSLGVAGVQETQYFGPGTRLLVL.

The sample holds a few counts of this clone. The chain links TRBV5-4 to TRBJ1-1, with no clear D. The CDR3 runs to 11 residues. V was shortened by 0 bases and J by 8 bases, with 5 bases between the two germline ends. Looked up from germline, CDR1 is SGHNT and CDR2 is YYREEE (reference sequence). The CDR3 spells CASSLDYEAFF. Written as DNA, the CDR3 is TGTGCCAGCAGCTTGGATTACGAAGCTTTCTTT.